One and the same sample provided the 7 T cell receptor beta chains below, sequenced in a study of blood T cells in healthy people across ages. Primers used in a second PCR of about 6 to 11 cycles were a sample-barcoded 5' primer and a J-beta primer mix. TCRdb redid the calling of the 5' RACE reads with MiXCR, one entry per CDR3 protein. This table holds approximately 2,000,000 distinct CDR3 sequences, about 39% found once. Sequenced sample: blood. The receptors derive from a human donor in good health.

This sequence joins TRBV21-1 and TRBJ2-1; TRBD2, the table's D call, was not compared with the DNA. TRBV21-1 is a pseudogene. This CDR3 has 14 residues. For the CDR3, the DNA is TGTGCCAGCAGCGGCGGAGGGGATAATAATGAGCAGTTCTTC. This sequence encodes CASSGGGDNNEQFF.

The chain recombines TRBV11-3 with TRBJ2-5; D ambiguous. The CDR3 runs to 13 residues. Trimming shortened V by 1 base and J by 5 bases, and 8 bases separated the two germline ends. From germline, CDR1 is SGHNT and CDR2 YENEEA. CDR3 DNA sequence: TGTGCCAGCAGCTTAGTGGATTCGGAGACCCAGTACTTC. Residues: CASSLVDSETQYF.

The CDR3 protein is CASKTIVGDHGYTF. The DNA of the CDR3 is TGCGCCAGCAAGACGATAGTAGGGGATCACGGCTACACCTTC. The chain recombines TRBV5-1 with TRBJ1-2; tentatively, D is TRBD1 (5 bases). V was shortened by 6 bases and J by 8 bases, with 20 bases between the two germline ends. CDR1 and CDR2 from the germline V gene are SGHRS and YFSETQ. The CDR3 has 14 amino acids.

The V and J genes are TRBV25-1 and TRBJ2-5; D may be TRBD1 or TRBD2 (5 bases each). The end of the DNA aligns better with TRBJ2-7, so the J call may be wrong. The CDR3 is 14 residues long. Germline V gene data show CDR1 as MGHDK and CDR2 as SYGVNS. CDR3 nucleotides: TGTGCCAGCAGTGAATATGGGGGTGTCCACGAGCAGTACTTC. Encoded protein: CASSEYGGVHEQYF.

This clonotype showed up just a few times. The chain uses TRBV4-3 and TRBJ1-2; no clear D. V shed 0 bases and J shed 4 bases, with 9 bases lying between them. The CDR3 is made up of 14 amino acids. CDR1 LGHNA and CDR2 YSLEER come from the germline V gene. CDR3 in DNA: TGCGCCAGCAGCCAAGATCCACAGCGCTATGGCTACACCTTC. Translation gives CASSQDPQRYGYTF.

This clonotype was observed once. The chain recombines TRBV28 with TRBJ2-4; TRBD1 is a possible D gene (6 bases). Gene TRBJ2-7 matches the end of the DNA better, so the J call may be wrong. Germline V gene data show CDR1 as MDHEN and CDR2 as SYDVKM. The CDR3 is 14 amino acids. CDR3 sequence (DNA): TGTGCCAGCAGTCACCCCAGGGGTACCTACGAGCAGTACTTC. Residues: CASSHPRGTYEQYF.

This clonotype was picked up many times. The chain recombines TRBV6-6 with TRBJ1-2, with D hard to call. Trimming left V 4 bases short and J 0 bases short, with 6 bases between. Germline-derived CDR1 and CDR2 are MNHNY and SVGAGI (reference sequence). CDR3 size: 13 residues. The CDR3 coding sequence is TGTGCCAGCAGTTTACAAGCTAACTATGGCTACACCTTC. It encodes CASSLQANYGYTF.